Below are 22 T cell receptor beta chains sequenced from a single sample in a study of blood T cell repertoires in COVID-19. The assay was immunoSEQ multiplex PCR, and TCRdb's table has in-frame clones only and misses some. The sample holds roughly 200,000 clones, about nine tenths seen once. The material sequenced was peripheral blood. The receptors originated from a man older than 75 with acute or convalescent COVID-19.

The chain has TRBV7-9 and TRBJ1-1, with D perhaps TRBD1 (6 bases). This CDR3 region has 14 residues. The germline gives CDR1 SEHNR, CDR2 FQNEAQ (reference sequence). Trimming stripped 1 base from V and 3 bases from J, with 9 bases between. For the CDR3, the DNA is TGTGCCAGCAGCTTAGTCAGGGGAGACACTGAAGCTTTCTTT. Translating it yields CASSLVRGDTEAFF.

As to this clone: The germline gene is not matched at one end of the junction; a read error may be the cause. The chain uses TRBV28 and TRBJ2-2, with 7 bases that match TRBD2. The CDR3 is 15 amino acids. Germline CDR1 and CDR2: MDHEN and SYDVKM. The CDR3 loop reads CASSLGRAKTGELFF. The CDR3 bases are TGTGCCAGCAGTTTGGGGAGGGCGAAAACCGGGGAGCTGTTTTTT.

This clone was observed a single time. The rearrangement uses TRBV11-2 and TRBJ2-7; 8 bases fit TRBD1. The CDR3 covers 18 residues. Germline values: CDR1 SGHAT, CDR2 FQNNGV. V dropped 0 bases and J dropped 2; count of bases not matched to a gene: 12. The CDR3 coding sequence is TGTGCCAGCAGCTTAGAACGGTTAGCCCGGGACAGGCCCTACGAGCAGTACTTC. Translation: CASSLERLARDRPYEQYF.

This rearrangement joins TRBV7-2 to TRBJ2-5, with 7 bases matching TRBD2. This CDR3 has 14 residues. Germline V CDR1 and CDR2: SGHTA, FQGNSA. Trimming cost V 1 base and J 2 bases; bases outside gene matches: 1. CDR3 region: CASSLGREQETQYF. CDR3 DNA: TGTGCCAGCAGCTTAGGGCGGGAGCAAGAGACCCAGTACTTC.

V gene TRBV5-8 combines with J gene TRBJ1-5; TRBD1 might be the D (6 bases). V lost 4 bases and J lost 1, with 9 bases in between. Germline CDR1 SGHTS, CDR2 YDEGEE. This CDR3 region has 14 residues. The CDR3 DNA sequence: TGTGCCAGCAGCCAGGGGTTAAGCAATCAGCCCCAGCATTTT. Its translation is CASSQGLSNQPQHF.

The genes are TRBV12-3 or TRBV12-4 and TRBJ2-7, with TRBD2 as a possible D gene (7 bases). The CDR3 has 13 residues. V lost 5 bases and J lost 7, with 15 bases in between. In DNA, the CDR3 is TGTGCCAGCAGTGGGGGGGGCCCCGAGGAGCAGTACTTC. This translates into CASSGGGPEEQYF.

J is TRBJ1-4 and V is TRBV19, with D perhaps TRBD1 (6 bases). The V gene lost 1 base and the J gene lost 4 bases, with 10 bases spanning the gap. Per germline, CDR1 LNHDA and CDR2 SQIVND (reference sequence). This CDR3 has 15 amino acids. DNA for the CDR3: TGTGCCAGTAGTATAGGGGGGCGGTTTAATGAAAAACTGTTTTTT. Translated, it gives CASSIGGRFNEKLFF.

In its sample, this clone was seen once. The chain links TRBV5-1 to TRBJ2-3; D perhaps matches TRBD2 (6 bases). This CDR3 spans 14 amino acids. The germline V and J ends were trimmed by 6 bases and 2 bases, with 13 bases remaining between them. From germline, CDR1 is SGHRS and CDR2 YFSETQ. The CDR3 protein is CASTRSGFTDTQYF. The CDR3, as DNA: TGCGCCAGCACCCGTAGCGGCTTCACAGATACGCAGTATTTT. Variable domain in full (rest from reference TRBV5-1 and TRBJ2-3): KAGVTQTPRYLIKTRGQQVTLSCSPISGHRSVSWYQQTPGQGLQFLFEYFSETQRNKGNFPGRFSGRQFSNSRSEMNVSTLELGDSALYLCASTRSGFTDTQYFGPGTRLTVL.

The rearrangement uses TRBV5-1 and TRBJ2-5; no firm D call. Germline CDR1 is SGHRS and CDR2 is YFSETQ. The CDR3 is 14 residues long. Trimming removed 0 bases from V and 5 bases from J, with 11 bases in between. In DNA, the CDR3 is TGCGCCAGCAGCTTGGTTCCCAACTGGGAGACCCAGTACTTC. Its protein product is CASSLVPNWETQYF. The entire variable domain, with the rest obtained from reference TRBV5-1 and TRBJ2-5, is as follows: KAGVTQTPRYLIKTRGQQVTLSCSPISGHRSVSWYQQTPGQGLQFLFEYFSETQRNKGNFPGRFSGRQFSNSRSEMNVSTLELGDSALYLCASSLVPNWETQYFGPGTRLLVL.

This clone was recorded once. This chain links TRBV28 with TRBJ1-2; D is uncertain. CDR1 MDHEN and CDR2 SYDVKM come from the germline V gene. This CDR3 is 13 amino acids long. V was clipped by 7 bases and J by 2 bases, with 11 bases between them. This CDR3 reads CASTPGSNYGYTF. DNA of the CDR3: TGTGCCAGCACCCCGGGGTCCAACTATGGCTACACCTTC.

The chain combines TRBV18 with TRBJ1-1, with a possible D match to TRBD1 (5 bases). V lost 1 base to trimming and J lost 2 bases, with 8 bases between them. The CDR3 loop spans 14 amino acids. Germline V gives CDR1 KGHSH, CDR2 LQKENI. As DNA, the CDR3 is TGTGCCAGCTCACCACAAGGGGTCAACACTGAAGCTTTCTTT. Amino acids: CASSPQGVNTEAFF.

This clone was observed a few times. The chain uses TRBV15 and TRBJ2-7; D not certain. This CDR3 spans 14 amino acids. V gave up 0 bases and J gave up 3 bases, with 9 bases separating them. The germline V gene encodes CDR1 LNHNV and CDR2 YYDKDF (reference sequence). CDR3 bases: TGTGCCACCAGCAGAGATCTTGAGAGCTACGAGCAGTACTTC. It encodes CATSRDLESYEQYF.

The chain recombines TRBV5-5 with TRBJ1-1, with TRBD1 identical over 7 bases. Germline V gene data show CDR1 as SGHKS and CDR2 as YYEKEE (reference sequence). The length of the CDR3 is 14 residues. V lost 0 bases and J lost 4; bases outside the gene matches: 3. CDR3 bases: TGTGCCAGCAGCTTGGTAGGGGGCGGCACTGAAGCTTTCTTT. This encodes CASSLVGGGTEAFF.

V and J are TRBV12-3 or TRBV12-4 and TRBJ2-1, with a weak D call TRBD2 (5 bases). V dropped 5 bases and J dropped 10 bases, with 12 bases sitting between them. This CDR3 comprises 12 residues. The CDR3 loop reads CASSTGVGEQFF. The CDR3, as DNA: TGTGCCAGCAGTACCGGGGTGGGAGAGCAGTTCTTC.

DNA for the CDR3: TGTGCCAGCAGCGGGGACAGGGTAGAGACCCAGTACTTC. Protein sequence: CASSGDRVETQYF. V gene TRBV7-9 combines with J gene TRBJ2-5, with 9 bases identical to TRBD1. The CDR3 has 13 amino acids. V trimming: 5 bases; J trimming: 4 bases; junction bases outside the gene matches: 2. The V gene's germline CDR1 is SEHNR and CDR2 FQNEAQ (reference sequence).

This clone was seen only a few times. This chain connects TRBV27 to TRBJ2-1; D might be TRBD2 (6 bases). This CDR3 contains 16 residues. The V and J ends lost 6 bases and 9 bases respectively, with 24 bases between them. Germline values: CDR1 MNHEY, CDR2 SMNVEV (reference sequence). The CDR3 spells CASSRDQAGPFGEQFF. For the CDR3, the DNA is TGTGCCAGCAGCAGGGATCAAGCGGGCCCCTTTGGTGAGCAGTTCTTC.

The rearrangement links TRBV29-1 to TRBJ1-1, with 8 nucleotides matching TRBD1. The CDR3 runs 12 residues. V shed 6 bases, J shed 10 bases, and the junction held 10 bases outside the gene matches. In germline, CDR1 is SQVTM, CDR2 ANQGSEA. The DNA for the CDR3 is TGCAGCGTGGGCGGACAGGGTTTAGGAGCTTTCTTT. It is translated as CSVGGQGLGAFF.

The gene calls are TRBV19 and TRBJ1-1; D remains unclear. The germline CDR1 and CDR2 sequences are LNHDA and SQIVND (reference sequence). This CDR3 is 14 amino acids long. The V gene lost 4 bases and the J gene lost 0 bases, with 9 bases spanning the gap. CDR3 nucleotides: TGTGCCAGTAGTACCAGTTTCATGAACACTGAAGCTTTCTTT. Amino acids: CASSTSFMNTEAFF. The full variable domain, completed using reference TRBV19 and TRBJ1-1, is DGGITQSPKYLFRKEGQNVTLSCEQNLNHDAMYWYRQDPGQGLRLIYYSQIVNDFQKGDIAEGYSVSREKKESFPLTVTSAQKNPTAFYLCASSTSFMNTEAFFGQGTRLTVV.

CDR3 sequence: CASSPRGRLAGGLEQFF. The DNA for the CDR3 is TGTGCCAGCAGCCCCAGGGGGCGGCTAGCGGGAGGTCTTGAGCAGTTCTTC. The V call is TRBV14, the J call TRBJ2-1; 11 bases line up with TRBD2. There are 17 residues in the CDR3. The germline V gene encodes CDR1 SGHDN and CDR2 FVKESK. V gave up 4 bases and J gave up 9 bases; unmatched junction bases: 14.

This chain connects TRBV19 to TRBJ1-3, with 7 bases aligning to TRBD1. CDR3 size: 19 residues. Germline trimming cut 0 bases from V and 2 bases from J; bases unmatched to any gene: 13. Germline V gene sequence: CDR1 LNHDA, CDR2 SQIVND (reference sequence). The CDR3 DNA is TGTGCCAGTAGTATAGATGGCCCAGGATCGGGACAGCCTGGAAACACCATATATTTT. Its translation: CASSIDGPGSGQPGNTIYF. The full variable domain, in which reference TRBV19 and TRBJ1-3 provide the parts outside the CDR3, is DGGITQSPKYLFRKEGQNVTLSCEQNLNHDAMYWYRQDPGQGLRLIYYSQIVNDFQKGDIAEGYSVSREKKESFPLTVTSAQKNPTAFYLCASSIDGPGSGQPGNTIYFGEGSWLTVV.

This chain links TRBV19 with TRBJ2-5, with a weak D call TRBD2 (6 bases). With 4 bases removed from V and 5 bases from J, the gap between germline ends came to 11 bases. This CDR3 has 13 amino acids. Germline CDR1 is LNHDA and CDR2 is SQIVND (reference sequence). DNA for the CDR3: TGTGCCAGTAGTAAGACTAGGAGGGAGACCCAGTACTTC. Translation gives CASSKTRRETQYF.

This chain joins TRBV2 and TRBJ1-5, with 8 bases lining up with TRBD1. The CDR3 spans 15 residues. Germline CDR1 SNHLY, CDR2 FYNNEI. Trimming cost V 7 bases and J 2 bases; bases outside gene matches: 7. The DNA for the CDR3 is TGTGCCAGCACGAAATGGGGACAGGGCAATCAGCCCCAGCATTTT. Amino acid sequence: CASTKWGQGNQPQHF.